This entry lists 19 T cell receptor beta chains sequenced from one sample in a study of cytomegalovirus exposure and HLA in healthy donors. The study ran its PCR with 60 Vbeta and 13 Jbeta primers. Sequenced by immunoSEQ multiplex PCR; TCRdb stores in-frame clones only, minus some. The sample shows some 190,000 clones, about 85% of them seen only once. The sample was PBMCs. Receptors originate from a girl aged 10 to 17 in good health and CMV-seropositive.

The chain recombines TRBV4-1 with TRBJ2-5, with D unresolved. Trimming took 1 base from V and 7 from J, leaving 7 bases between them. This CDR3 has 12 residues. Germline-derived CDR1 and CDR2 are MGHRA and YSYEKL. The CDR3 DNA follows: TGCGCCAGCAGCCAAGGTGGGCGGACCCAGTACTTC. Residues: CASSQGGRTQYF.

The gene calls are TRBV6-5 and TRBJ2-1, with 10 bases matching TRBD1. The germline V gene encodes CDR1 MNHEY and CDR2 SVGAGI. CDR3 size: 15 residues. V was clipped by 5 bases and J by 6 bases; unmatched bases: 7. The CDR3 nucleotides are TGTGCCAGCAGTCTCCGGGACAGGGGAATCAATGAGCAGTTCTTC. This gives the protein CASSLRDRGINEQFF.

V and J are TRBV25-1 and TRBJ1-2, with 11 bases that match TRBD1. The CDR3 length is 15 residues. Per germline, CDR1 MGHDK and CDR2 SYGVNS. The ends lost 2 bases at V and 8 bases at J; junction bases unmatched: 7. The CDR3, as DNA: TGTGCCAGCAGTGAAAGCGGACAGGGGGCGATGGGCTACACCTTC. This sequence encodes CASSESGQGAMGYTF.

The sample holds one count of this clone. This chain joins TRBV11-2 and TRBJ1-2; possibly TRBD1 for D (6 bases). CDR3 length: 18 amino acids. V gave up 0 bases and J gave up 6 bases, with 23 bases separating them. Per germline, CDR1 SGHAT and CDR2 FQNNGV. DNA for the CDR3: TGTGCCAGCAGCTTAGATAGGCCAGGGGCCCCCAAAAATAATGGCTACACCTTC. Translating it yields CASSLDRPGAPKNNGYTF. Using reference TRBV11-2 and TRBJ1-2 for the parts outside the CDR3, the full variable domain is EAGVAQSPRYKIIEKRQSVAFWCNPISGHATLYWYQQILGQGPKLLIQFQNNGVVDDSQLPKDRFSAERLKGVDSTLKIQPAKLEDSAVYLCASSLDRPGAPKNNGYTFGSGTRLTVV.

The CDR3 DNA reads TGTGCCAGCTCACCATTTCTAATCGGGACAGTGTCCTACGAGCAGTACTTC. Protein: CASSPFLIGTVSYEQYF. The rearrangement uses TRBV18 and TRBJ2-7, with TRBD1 matching over 7 bases. CDR3 length equals 17 residues. Trimming removed 2 bases from V and 1 base from J; junction bases left unmatched: 11. Germline CDR1 KGHSH, CDR2 LQKENI. The complete variable domain, with remaining parts taken from reference TRBV18 and TRBJ2-7, reads NAGVMQNPRHLVRRRGQEARLRCSPMKGHSHVYWYRQLPEEGLKFMVYLQKENIIDESGMPKERFSAEFPKEGPSILRIQQVVRGDSAAYFCASSPFLIGTVSYEQYFGPGTRLTVT.

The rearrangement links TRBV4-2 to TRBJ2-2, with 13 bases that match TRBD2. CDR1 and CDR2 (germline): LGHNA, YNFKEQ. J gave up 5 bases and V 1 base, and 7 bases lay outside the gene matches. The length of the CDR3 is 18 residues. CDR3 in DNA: TGTGCCAGCAGCCAAGGTGGACTAGCGGGAGAAAGGACCGGGGAGCTGTTTTTT. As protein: CASSQGGLAGERTGELFF.

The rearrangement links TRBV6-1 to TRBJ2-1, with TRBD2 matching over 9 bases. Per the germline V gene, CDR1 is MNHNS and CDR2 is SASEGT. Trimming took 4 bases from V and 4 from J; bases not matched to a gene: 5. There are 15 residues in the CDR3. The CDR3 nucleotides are TGTGCCAGCAGTGGAGGACTAGCGCTTTACAATGAGCAGTTCTTC. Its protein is CASSGGLALYNEQFF.

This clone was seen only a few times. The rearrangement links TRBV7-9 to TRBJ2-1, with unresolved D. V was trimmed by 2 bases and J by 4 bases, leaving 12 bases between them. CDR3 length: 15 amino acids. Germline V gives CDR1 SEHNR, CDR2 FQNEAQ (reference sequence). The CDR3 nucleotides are TGTGCCAGCAGCTTACCGACTCGCCCATACAATGAGCAGTTCTTC. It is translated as CASSLPTRPYNEQFF.

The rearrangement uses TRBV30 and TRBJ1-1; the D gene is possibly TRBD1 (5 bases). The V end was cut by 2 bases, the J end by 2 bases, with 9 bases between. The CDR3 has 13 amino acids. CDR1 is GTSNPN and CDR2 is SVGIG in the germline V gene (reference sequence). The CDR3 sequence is CAWSRGSNTEAFF. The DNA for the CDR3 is TGTGCCTGGAGTCGGGGGTCTAACACTGAAGCTTTCTTT. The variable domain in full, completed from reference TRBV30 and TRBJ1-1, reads SQTIHQWPATLVQPVGSPLSLECTVEGTSNPNLYWYRQAAGRGLQLLFYSVGIGQISSEVPQNLSASRPQDRQFILSSKKLLLSDSGFYLCAWSRGSNTEAFFGQGTRLTVV.

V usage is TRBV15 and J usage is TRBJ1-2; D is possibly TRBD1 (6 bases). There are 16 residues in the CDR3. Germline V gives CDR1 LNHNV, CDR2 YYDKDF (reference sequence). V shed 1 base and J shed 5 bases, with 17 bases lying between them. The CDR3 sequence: CATSRGIRTADYGYTF. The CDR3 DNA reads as TGTGCCACCAGCAGAGGGATCCGGACAGCGGATTATGGCTACACCTTC.

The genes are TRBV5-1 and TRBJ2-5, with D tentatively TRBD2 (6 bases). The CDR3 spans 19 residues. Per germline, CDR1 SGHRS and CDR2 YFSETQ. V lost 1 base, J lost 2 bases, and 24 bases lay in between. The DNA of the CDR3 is TGCGCCAGCAGCTTGCCACTTTTAGTTAGCGGAGGGATGCAAGAGACCCAGTACTTC. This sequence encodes CASSLPLLVSGGMQETQYF. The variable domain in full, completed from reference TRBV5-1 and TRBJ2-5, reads KAGVTQTPRYLIKTRGQQVTLSCSPISGHRSVSWYQQTPGQGLQFLFEYFSETQRNKGNFPGRFSGRQFSNSRSEMNVSTLELGDSALYLCASSLPLLVSGGMQETQYFGPGTRLLVL.

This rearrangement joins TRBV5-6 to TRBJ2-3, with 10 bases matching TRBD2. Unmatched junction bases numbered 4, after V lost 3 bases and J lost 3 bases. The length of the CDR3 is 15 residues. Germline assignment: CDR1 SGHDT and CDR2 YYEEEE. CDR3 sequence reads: CASSYLAGGTDTQYF. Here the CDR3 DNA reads TGTGCCAGCAGCTACTTAGCGGGAGGTACAGATACGCAGTATTTT.

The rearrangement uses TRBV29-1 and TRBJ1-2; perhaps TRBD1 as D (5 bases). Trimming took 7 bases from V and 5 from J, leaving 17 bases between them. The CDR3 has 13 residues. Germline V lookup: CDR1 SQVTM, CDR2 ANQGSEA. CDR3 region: CSAGGGDRYGYTF. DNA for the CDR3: TGCAGCGCCGGGGGAGGGGACCGATATGGCTACACCTTC. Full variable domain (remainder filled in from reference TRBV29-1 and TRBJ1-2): SAVISQKPSRDICQRGTSLTIQCQVDSQVTMMFWYRQQPGQSLTLIATANQGSEATYESGFVIDKFPISRPNLTFSTLTVSNMSPEDSSIYLCSAGGGDRYGYTFGSGTRLTVV.

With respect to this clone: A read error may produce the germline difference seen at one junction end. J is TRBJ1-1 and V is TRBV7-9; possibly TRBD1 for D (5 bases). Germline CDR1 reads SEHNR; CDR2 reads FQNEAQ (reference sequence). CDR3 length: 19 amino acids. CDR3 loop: CSSSFSEKGRAPFHFEAFF. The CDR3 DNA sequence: TGTTCCAGCAGTTTCTCGGAAAAGGGGAGGGCACCTTTCCACTTTGAAGCTTTCTTT.

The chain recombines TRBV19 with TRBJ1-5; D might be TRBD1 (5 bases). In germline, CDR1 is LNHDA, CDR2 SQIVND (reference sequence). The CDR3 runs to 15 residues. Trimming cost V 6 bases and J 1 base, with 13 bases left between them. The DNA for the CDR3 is TGTGCCAGTAGAAACAGGCATGTAAGCAATCAGCCCCAGCATTTT. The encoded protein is CASRNRHVSNQPQHF.

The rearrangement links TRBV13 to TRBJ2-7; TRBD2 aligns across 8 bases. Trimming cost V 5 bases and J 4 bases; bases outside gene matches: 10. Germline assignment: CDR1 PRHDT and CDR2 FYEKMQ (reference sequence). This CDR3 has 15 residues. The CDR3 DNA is TGTGCCAGCAGCCCAGGACTAGCAGTTGTGTACGAGCAGTACTTC. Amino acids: CASSPGLAVVYEQYF.

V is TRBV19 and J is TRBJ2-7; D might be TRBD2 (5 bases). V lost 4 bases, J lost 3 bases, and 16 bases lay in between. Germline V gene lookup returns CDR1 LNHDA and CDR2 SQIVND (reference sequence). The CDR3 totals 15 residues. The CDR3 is CASSTVGGSNYEQYF. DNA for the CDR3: TGTGCCAGTAGTACTGTGGGTGGGAGCAACTACGAGCAGTACTTC.

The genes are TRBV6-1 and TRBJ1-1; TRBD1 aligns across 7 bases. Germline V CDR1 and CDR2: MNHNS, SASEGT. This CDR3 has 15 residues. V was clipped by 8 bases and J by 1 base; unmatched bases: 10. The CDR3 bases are TGTGCCAGCGGGCTTATCGGGACAGCGAACACTGAAGCTTTCTTT. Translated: CASGLIGTANTEAFF.

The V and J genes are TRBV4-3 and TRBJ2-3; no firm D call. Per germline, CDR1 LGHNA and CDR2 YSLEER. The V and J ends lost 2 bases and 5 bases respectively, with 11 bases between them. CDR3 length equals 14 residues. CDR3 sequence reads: CASSQNARGDTQYF. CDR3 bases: TGCGCCAGCAGCCAAAACGCTCGAGGAGATACGCAGTATTTT.